The clone carrying this T cell receptor beta chain was seen ten or more times. Total RNA and DNA came together from roughly 20-30 mg of bulk tissue without cell sorting. Patients had primary liver carcinoma treated by surgical resection. Whichever tumor sample was examined, it had over 75% viable tumor cells. Total RNA (approximately 450 ng) served as template for TCR beta cDNA synthesis primed by a constant-region primer. Three nested multiplex PCR rounds, a slightly modified ARM-PCR method, built the TCR beta libraries. Forward primers for TRBV1-TRBV30 and a C-beta reverse primer served the first two PCR rounds, at approximately 10 cycles each. TCRdb itself ran the multiplex PCR reads through MiXCR, one entry per CDR3 protein. Among approximately 100,000 distinct CDR3 sequences, under 70% were seen once, and the ten largest hold 9% to 15%. The ends were cut back, 4 bases at V and 5 bases at J, with 13 bases in the middle. CDR1 is SGHDN, CDR2 FVKESK, per germline. CDR3 length: 14 residues.

The data were obtained in a study of tumor-infiltrating lymphocytes in primary liver carcinoma. Sequences were obtained from liver tumor tissue from sampling region 2. Sample subset: tumor region T2, inferior pole. The source is an older woman with primary liver carcinoma and hepatitis B virus infection. V usage is TRBV14 and J usage is TRBJ2-3; D may be TRBD1 or TRBD2 (5 bases each). The CDR3 DNA sequence: TGTGCCAGCAGCCCCGGTGGGGACGGAGATACGCAGTATTTT. Protein sequence: CASSPGGDGDTQYF.